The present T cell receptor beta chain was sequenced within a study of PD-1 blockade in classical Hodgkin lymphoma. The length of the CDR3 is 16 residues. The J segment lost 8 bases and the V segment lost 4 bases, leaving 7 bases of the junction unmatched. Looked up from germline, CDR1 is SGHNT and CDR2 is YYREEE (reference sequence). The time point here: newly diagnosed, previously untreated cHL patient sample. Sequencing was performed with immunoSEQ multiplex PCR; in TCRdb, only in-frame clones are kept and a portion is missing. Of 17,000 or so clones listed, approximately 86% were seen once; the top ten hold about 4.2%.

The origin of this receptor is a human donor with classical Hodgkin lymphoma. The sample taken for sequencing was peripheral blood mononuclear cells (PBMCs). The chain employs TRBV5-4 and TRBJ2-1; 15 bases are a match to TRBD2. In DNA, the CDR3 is TGTGCCAGCAGCCCCGCCGGACTAGCGGGAGGGGATGAGCAGTTCTTC. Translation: CASSPAGLAGGDEQFF.